The rows below give T cell receptor beta chains drawn from one sample of a study of CD8 T cells in ankylosing spondylitis. TCRdb analysed the 5' RACE reads with MiXCR anew, one entry per CDR3 protein. The sample yields 35,000 to 50,000 distinct CDR3 sequences, more than 3% seen once. Sequenced input: blood, either unsorted or a sorted T cell fraction (not recorded which). Receptors were obtained from a female donor with ankylosing spondylitis or in good health (not recorded which). CDR3s include the opening cysteine and the closing phenylalanine or tryptophan. The order of the fields is clone size, CDR3 length, J gene, V gene, D gene, CDR3 DNA, CDR3 protein. The D gene is left open where the match is weak. For some rows the clone size is stated as once, few or many, or as a class when expanded; others skip it.

size: medium-sized; length: 14; J: TRBJ1-1; V: TRBV9; D: -; DNA: TGTGCCAGCAGCGTACAGGGGATGAACACTGAAGCTTTCTTT; CDR3: CASSVQGMNTEAFF
size: many; length: 14; J: TRBJ1-3; V: TRBV9; D: -; DNA: TGTGCCAGCAACGGTGAGGCGGGAGGAAACACCATATATTTT; CDR3: CASNGEAGGNTIYF
size: many; length: 12; J: TRBJ2-3; V: TRBV9; D: TRBD1; DNA: TGTGCCAGCAGCGTTACAGGGGCCACGCAGTATTTT; CDR3: CASSVTGATQYF
size: many; length: 13; J: TRBJ2-1; V: TRBV9; D: -; DNA: TGTGCCAGCAGCTTTGACCTTGAGGATGAGCAGTTCTTC; CDR3: CASSFDLEDEQFF
size: medium-sized; length: 15; J: TRBJ1-1; V: TRBV9; D: -; DNA: TGTGCCAGCAGCGCACTGGGGGGGGTTAACACTGAAGCTTTCTTT; CDR3: CASSALGGVNTEAFF
size: many; length: 14; J: TRBJ2-3; V: TRBV9; D: -; DNA: TGTGCCAGCAGCGTACTCCAGGGTTCAGATACGCAGTATTTT; CDR3: CASSVLQGSDTQYF
size: -; length: 13; J: TRBJ2-5; V: TRBV9; D: -; DNA: TGTGCCAGCAGCGGATCAGGGAAAGAGACCCAGTACTTC; CDR3: CASSGSGKETQYF
size: many; length: 15; J: TRBJ2-5; V: TRBV9; D: -; DNA: TGTGCCAGCAGCGTAGGGGGGGGACAGCAAGAGACCCAGTACTTC; CDR3: CASSVGGGQQETQYF
size: many; length: 16; J: TRBJ2-5; V: TRBV9; D: TRBD2; DNA: TGTGCCAGCAGCGTAGGGTTCGGGGGGGACCAAGAGACCCAGTACTTC; CDR3: CASSVGFGGDQETQYF
size: many; length: 16; J: TRBJ1-4; V: TRBV9; D: -; DNA: TGTGCCAGCAGCGTAGGGGCAGGGTCGTCTAATGAAAAACTGTTTTTT; CDR3: CASSVGAGSSNEKLFF
size: many; length: 16; J: TRBJ2-1; V: TRBV9; D: -; DNA: TGTGCCAGCAGCGTCTCGGGGCTTCACTCCTACAATGAGCAGTTCTTC; CDR3: CASSVSGLHSYNEQFF
size: many; length: 16; J: TRBJ2-1; V: TRBV9; D: TRBD2; DNA: TGTGCCAGCAGCGCCGGACTAGCCAGCTCCTACAATGAGCAGTTCTTC; CDR3: CASSAGLASSYNEQFF
size: many; length: 16; J: TRBJ1-1; V: TRBV9; D: -; DNA: TGTGCCAGCAGCGTAGAAACAGGAATAGGTAACACTGAAGCTTTCTTT; CDR3: CASSVETGIGNTEAFF
size: many; length: 15; J: TRBJ1-5; V: TRBV9; D: -; DNA: TGTGCCAGCAGCGTCTCGACCAGCCCTAAGGAGCCCCAGCATTTT; CDR3: CASSVSTSPKEPQHF
size: many; length: 16; J: TRBJ1-3; V: TRBV9; D: -; DNA: TGTGCCAGCAGCGAGGGGGGACGTAGCTCTGGAAACACCATATATTTT; CDR3: CASSEGGRSSGNTIYF
size: many; length: 21; J: TRBJ2-3; V: TRBV9; D: TRBD2; DNA: TGTGCCAGCAGCGTAGGGACTAGCGGGGGGGCTTTCGCGTCGGCGACAGATACGCAGTATTTT; CDR3: CASSVGTSGGAFASATDTQYF
size: -; length: 16; J: TRBJ2-1; V: TRBV9; D: -; DNA: TGTGCCAGCAGCTCCTATAAGGGGGGCGTCTACAATGAGCAGTTCTTC; CDR3: CASSSYKGGVYNEQFF
size: many; length: 17; J: TRBJ2-3; V: TRBV9; D: -; DNA: TGTGCCAGCAGCCCTCCGGGGACAATGGCTAGCACAGATACGCAGTATTTT; CDR3: CASSPPGTMASTDTQYF
size: many; length: 12; J: TRBJ2-5; V: TRBV9; D: -; DNA: TGTGCCAGCAGTCCCCTGGGAGAGACCCAGTACTTC; CDR3: CASSPLGETQYF
size: many; length: 15; J: TRBJ1-1; V: TRBV9; D: -; DNA: TGTGCCAGCAGCGTAAGCCCGACGGGTAACACTGAAGCTTTCTTT; CDR3: CASSVSPTGNTEAFF
size: many; length: 15; J: TRBJ2-3; V: TRBV9; D: TRBD2; DNA: TGTGCCAGCAGCGTAGCGGGGGGAGCACCTGGGGCGCAGTATTTT; CDR3: CASSVAGGAPGAQYF
size: many; length: 14; J: TRBJ2-1; V: TRBV9; D: -; DNA: TGTGCCAGCAGCACGATACTAGGATCCAATGAGCAGTTCTTC; CDR3: CASSTILGSNEQFF
size: many; length: 15; J: TRBJ2-6; V: TRBV9; D: -; DNA: TGTGCCAGCAGCGTAGACAGGATTTACGCCAACGTCCTGACTTTC; CDR3: CASSVDRIYANVLTF
size: many; length: 14; J: TRBJ1-2; V: TRBV9; D: TRBD1; DNA: TGTGCCAGCAGCTCCTACAGGGGAGACTATGGCTACACCTTC; CDR3: CASSSYRGDYGYTF
size: many; length: 16; J: TRBJ1-1; V: TRBV9; D: -; DNA: TGTGCCAGCAGCGCCAGACGAACAGGGCAAGGAACTGAAGCTTTCTTT; CDR3: CASSARRTGQGTEAFF
size: many; length: 15; J: TRBJ1-1; V: TRBV9; D: TRBD1; DNA: TGTGCCAGCAGCGTAGTGGGACAGGGTGGCACTGAAGCTTTCTTT; CDR3: CASSVVGQGGTEAFF
size: many; length: 16; J: TRBJ2-5; V: TRBV9; D: TRBD2; DNA: TGTGCCAGCAGCGTAGCAGCTAGCGGGGGTCGTGAGACCCAGTACTTC; CDR3: CASSVAASGGRETQYF
size: many; length: 16; J: TRBJ2-5; V: TRBV9; D: TRBD2; DNA: TGTGCCAGCAGCGAGGGGTTGGGACTAGCGTACGAGACCCAGTACTTC; CDR3: CASSEGLGLAYETQYF
size: many; length: 16; J: TRBJ1-4; V: TRBV9; D: -; DNA: TGTGCCAGCAGCGTAGCAGACGGGCGGGCTAATGAAAAACTGTTTTTT; CDR3: CASSVADGRANEKLFF
size: many; length: 13; J: TRBJ2-3; V: TRBV9; D: -; DNA: TGTGCCAGCAGCGTAGGGATGGCAGATACGCAGTATTTT; CDR3: CASSVGMADTQYF
size: many; length: 13; J: TRBJ1-1; V: TRBV9; D: TRBD1; DNA: TGTGCCAGCAGCCCACAACCTACAGGGGGAGCTTTCTTT; CDR3: CASSPQPTGGAFF
size: many; length: 11; J: TRBJ2-3; V: TRBV9; D: -; DNA: TGTGCCAGCAGCATCACAGATACGCAGTATTTT; CDR3: CASSITDTQYF
size: many; length: 13; J: TRBJ2-2; V: TRBV9; D: -; DNA: TGTGCCAGCAGCGTAGAATGGACCGGGGAGCTGTTTTTT; CDR3: CASSVEWTGELFF
size: many; length: 19; J: TRBJ2-5; V: TRBV9; D: TRBD2; DNA: TGTGCCAGCAGCGTAGGCCCTAGCGGGGGGGGCAATCATCAAGAGACCCAGTACTTC; CDR3: CASSVGPSGGGNHQETQYF
size: many; length: 15; J: TRBJ2-1; V: TRBV9; D: TRBD2; DNA: TGTGCCAGCAGCGGACTAGCGGGTTACCACAATGAGCAGTTCTTC; CDR3: CASSGLAGYHNEQFF
size: many; length: 14; J: TRBJ2-7; V: TRBV9; D: -; DNA: TGTGCCAGCAGCGTATCGGAAGGGACCTACGAGCAGTACTTC; CDR3: CASSVSEGTYEQYF
size: many; length: 17; J: TRBJ2-7; V: TRBV9; D: -; DNA: TGTGCCAGCAGCCCCCCCCATCTCGACAGTAACTCCTACGAGCAGTACTTC; CDR3: CASSPPHLDSNSYEQYF
size: many; length: 14; J: TRBJ2-1; V: TRBV9; D: -; DNA: TGTGCCAGCACCACGGGGCAGGGTTACAATGAGCAGTTCTTC; CDR3: CASTTGQGYNEQFF
size: many; length: 13; J: TRBJ2-5; V: TRBV9; D: -; DNA: TGTGCCAGCAGCGTAGAGGACCGAAGAACCCAGTACTTC; CDR3: CASSVEDRRTQYF
size: -; length: 15; J: TRBJ2-2; V: TRBV9; D: -; DNA: TGTGCCAGCAGCTTCTCCGGGAGTAACATCGGTGAGCTGTTTTTT; CDR3: CASSFSGSNIGELFF
size: medium-sized; length: 13; J: TRBJ1-4; V: TRBV9; D: -; DNA: TGTGCCAGCAGCGTAGCTACGGACGAAAAACTGTTTTTT; CDR3: CASSVATDEKLFF
size: many; length: 16; J: TRBJ2-3; V: TRBV9; D: -; DNA: TGTGCCAGCAGCGTGTCTGCCGGGGGACACACAGATACGCAGTATTTT; CDR3: CASSVSAGGHTDTQYF
size: medium-sized; length: 15; J: TRBJ2-7; V: TRBV9; D: -; DNA: TGTGCCAGCAGCATCCGGGCCTCTGTTCCCTACGAGCAGTACTTC; CDR3: CASSIRASVPYEQYF
size: many; length: 17; J: TRBJ2-2; V: TRBV9; D: -; DNA: TGTGCCAGCAGCGTCCCGCTGAGGGGATATAACACCGGGGAGCTGTTTTTT; CDR3: CASSVPLRGYNTGELFF
size: many; length: 18; J: TRBJ2-2; V: TRBV9; D: TRBD1; DNA: TGTGCCAGCAGCCCTAGGGGGGGACAGGGATTAGGCACCGGGGAGCTGTTTTTT; CDR3: CASSPRGGQGLGTGELFF
size: many; length: 15; J: TRBJ1-6; V: TRBV9; D: -; DNA: TGTGCCAGCAGCGTAAGGGGGGACAATGTTTCACCCCTCCACTTT; CDR3: CASSVRGDNVSPLHF